The following is a T cell receptor beta chain sequence with its context. Its target is unknown. This entry is derived from a study of cytomegalovirus exposure and HLA in healthy donors. Whole-study context: A data release that came early held 80 million or so unique TCRs from HLA-typed donors.

Study-wide results and caveats: When analyzed later, a missense DCLRE1C variant was found to be linked to TCR beta V- and J-gene trimming. Analyzed later, association rates of TCRs varied across HLA loci, with DRB1 most and HLA-C fewest.

13 Jbeta primers and 60 Vbeta primers were used for the PCR. Assay: immunoSEQ multiplex PCR; the TCRdb copy retains only in-frame clones and omits some. The table shows about 140,000 clones, with around 84% occurring only once. This receptor was obtained from a man over 45 in good health and CMV-seronegative. The sequenced sample was PBMCs.

This CDR3 is CASSRQGGSNQPQHF. The DNA of the CDR3 is TGTGCCAGCAGTCGACAGGGGGGAAGCAATCAGCCCCAGCATTTT. This chain connects TRBV6-5 to TRBJ1-5, with 9 bases matching TRBD1. V trimming: 5 bases; J trimming: 1 base; junction bases outside the gene matches: 3. Germline V gene sequence: CDR1 MNHEY, CDR2 SVGAGI. CDR3 length equals 15 residues.